This entry is about one TCR beta chain. Its antigen remains unidentified. Here immunoSEQ multiplex PCR was the method, and the copy in TCRdb shows in-frame clones only, minus some. The top ten hold about 1.9% of the sample, which has about 120,000 clones, roughly 89% seen once. These data come from a study of cytomegalovirus exposure and HLA in healthy donors. Broader study findings: First-cohort TCR clusters tended to co-occur in the 120 or so validation repertoires, a later analysis found.

The CDR3 length is 16 residues. Deletions cut 8 bases from V and 0 bases from J, with 20 bases between. The donors were part of the 120-subject validation cohort, which stood apart from the approximately 670-subject first cohort. The sequencing input was PBMCs. The source of this sequence is a young woman in good health and CMV-seronegative. The chain combines TRBV23-1 with TRBJ2-7; a weak D match, TRBD2 (7 bases). TRBV23-1 is recorded as an ORF, its role being uncertain. The CDR3 region is CASFGGGLDCSYEQYF. CDR3 bases: TGCGCCAGCTTTGGGGGGGGGCTGGACTGCTCCTACGAGCAGTACTTC.